The 21 T cell receptor beta chains listed next were all sequenced from one sample in a study of shared clonotypes between healthy human individuals. Generated by immunoSEQ multiplex PCR, the TCRdb table keeps only in-frame clones and is missing some. Of more than 2 million clones in the sample, roughly 94% were seen once. The specimen sequenced was naive CD4+ T cells sorted from blood. Regarding subset: CD45RA+ positively selected. All receptors come from a man in his late teens or twenties in good health.

The chain couples TRBV15 to TRBJ2-3, with no clear D. This CDR3 spans 13 amino acids. CDR1 and CDR2 (germline): LNHNV, YYDKDF (reference sequence). Trimming took 3 bases from V and 2 from J, leaving 6 bases between them. CDR3 bases: TGTGCCACCAGCAGCCCACCCACAGATACGCAGTATTTT. This encodes CATSSPPTDTQYF.

The chain recombines TRBV7-9 with TRBJ2-7; 8 positions match TRBD2. Germline lookup yields CDR1 SEHNR and CDR2 FQNEAQ (reference sequence). The V gene end was trimmed by 5 bases and the J gene end by 2 bases; junction bases not matched to a gene: 2. The CDR3 runs to 13 residues. CDR3: CASSREGAYEQYF. The CDR3 bases are TGTGCCAGCAGCCGGGAGGGGGCCTACGAGCAGTACTTC.

V gene TRBV19 combines with J gene TRBJ2-1; 10 nucleotides line up with TRBD1. The length of the CDR3 is 16 residues. From germline, CDR1 is LNHDA and CDR2 SQIVND (reference sequence). V trimming: 3 bases; J trimming: 4 bases; junction bases outside the gene matches: 6. The CDR3 region is CASSITGTGEYNEQFF. CDR3 in DNA: TGTGCCAGTAGTATCACCGGGACAGGGGAATACAATGAGCAGTTCTTC.

Comments on this clone: The identical CDR3 is also encoded by other nucleotide sequences in the sample. V and J are TRBV7-3 and TRBJ1-4; D not certain. From germline, CDR1 is SGHTA and CDR2 FQGTGA. This CDR3 region has 13 residues. V was pared by 1 base and J by 5 bases, with 5 bases between. The CDR3 here is CASSLNRNEKLFF. In nucleotides, the CDR3 is TGTGCCAGCAGCTTAAACAGAAATGAAAAACTGTTTTTT.

V gene TRBV6-1 combines with J gene TRBJ2-2; the D gene could be TRBD1 or TRBD2 (7 bases each). The germline CDR1 and CDR2 sequences are MNHNS and SASEGT. Deletions cut 4 bases from V and 5 bases from J, with 11 bases between. This CDR3 has 14 residues. The CDR3 DNA reads as TGTGCCAGCAGTGCCCAGGGGGGGACCGGGGAGCTGTTTTTT. It codes for CASSAQGGTGELFF.

The chain combines TRBV19 with TRBJ1-2; 8 bases line up with TRBD1. The V segment lost 3 bases and the J segment 8 bases; nucleotides outside the gene matches: 2. This CDR3 contains 12 residues. Germline lookup yields CDR1 LNHDA and CDR2 SQIVND (reference sequence). CDR3 bases: TGTGCCAGTAGTATGGACAGGGTCGGCTACACCTTC. Its protein is CASSMDRVGYTF. Full variable domain (rest looked up from reference TRBV19 and TRBJ1-2): DGGITQSPKYLFRKEGQNVTLSCEQNLNHDAMYWYRQDPGQGLRLIYYSQIVNDFQKGDIAEGYSVSREKKESFPLTVTSAQKNPTAFYLCASSMDRVGYTFGSGTRLTVV.

The rearrangement joins TRBV7-2 to TRBJ2-7; D possibly matches TRBD1 or TRBD2 (5 bases each). CDR3 size: 14 residues. V lost 4 bases to trimming and J lost 7 bases, with 17 bases between them. Germline CDR1 is SGHTA and CDR2 is FQGNSA. The CDR3 spells CASSSKSGTLEQYF. CDR3 DNA: TGTGCCAGCAGCTCAAAGTCCGGGACCTTAGAGCAGTACTTC. The entire variable domain, with the rest obtained from reference TRBV7-2 and TRBJ2-7, is as follows: GAGVSQSPSNKVTEKGKDVELRCDPISGHTALYWYRQSLGQGLEFLIYFQGNSAPDKSGLPSDRFSAERTGGSVSTLTIQRTQQEDSAVYLCASSSKSGTLEQYFGPGTRLTVT.

The chain links TRBV7-3 to TRBJ2-3; 7 bases are shared with TRBD2. CDR1 and CDR2 from the germline V gene are SGHTA and FQGTGA. With 5 bases clipped from V and 4 bases from J, the junction kept 6 bases outside the gene matches. The CDR3 contains 14 residues. The CDR3 region is CASSHGLDADTQYF. DNA of the CDR3: TGTGCCAGCAGCCACGGACTAGACGCAGATACGCAGTATTTT.

The DNA of the CDR3 is TGTGCCAGCTCAATGACAGGGAACTCTGGAAACACCATATATTTT. Translated: CASSMTGNSGNTIYF. The V call is TRBV18, the J call TRBJ1-3, with 7 bases that match TRBD1. The V gene end was trimmed by 5 bases and the J gene end by 0 bases; junction bases not matched to a gene: 4. The CDR3 runs to 15 residues. Germline CDR1 and CDR2: KGHSH and LQKENI.

Regarding this clone: This sample also contains other DNA sequences that code for the same CDR3. The chain is built from TRBV19 and TRBJ2-7; D unresolved. Per the germline V gene, CDR1 is LNHDA and CDR2 is SQIVND (reference sequence). The CDR3 length is 13 residues. V was pared by 1 base and J by 2 bases, with 6 bases between. This chain's CDR3 is CASSIGPAYEQYF. In DNA form, the CDR3 reads TGTGCCAGTAGTATAGGGCCAGCCTACGAGCAGTACTTC.

A word on this clone: Additional DNA sequences in this sample encode the identical CDR3. V and J are TRBV5-1 and TRBJ2-2; D gene unclear. CDR3 length: 15 residues. The V gene's germline CDR1 is SGHRS and CDR2 YFSETQ. V shed 0 bases and J shed 0 bases, with 6 bases lying between them. Written as DNA, the CDR3 is TGCGCCAGCAGCTTGGGACGGACGAACACCGGGGAGCTGTTTTTT. It specifies CASSLGRTNTGELFF.

The V gene is TRBV7-2, the J gene TRBJ2-7; 9 bases match TRBD2. The CDR3 has 15 amino acids. V was clipped by 1 base and J by 6 bases; unmatched bases: 7. Germline CDR1 and CDR2: SGHTA and FQGNSA. The CDR3 loop reads CASSLVLREGFEQYF. CDR3 DNA: TGTGCCAGCAGCTTAGTCCTGCGGGAGGGTTTCGAGCAGTACTTC.

This chain links TRBV15 with TRBJ1-5; weak D call: TRBD1 (5 bases). From germline, CDR1 is LNHNV and CDR2 YYDKDF (reference sequence). The CDR3 length is 14 residues. V shed 0 bases and J shed 5 bases, with 8 bases lying between them. CDR3 bases: TGTGCCACCAGCAGAGACATGGGGGATCAGCCCCAGCATTTT. It encodes CATSRDMGDQPQHF.

J is TRBJ1-4 and V is TRBV6-5; TRBD1 might be the D (5 bases). The CDR3 contains 16 residues. From germline, CDR1 is MNHEY and CDR2 SVGAGI. The germline V and J ends were trimmed by 0 bases and 2 bases, with 10 bases remaining between them. CDR3 amino acids: CASSYSYGGTNEKLFF. CDR3 sequence (DNA): TGTGCCAGCAGTTACTCTTACGGGGGTACTAATGAAAAACTGTTTTTT.

The chain employs TRBV27 and TRBJ2-7; D uncertain. The V gene's germline CDR1 is MNHEY and CDR2 SMNVEV (reference sequence). The V end was cut by 1 base, the J end by 1 base, with 8 bases between. CDR3 length equals 14 residues. The CDR3 spells CASSLWANSYEQYF. The DNA of the CDR3 is TGTGCCAGCAGTTTATGGGCTAATTCCTACGAGCAGTACTTC.

A word on this clone: The junction shows a germline mismatch at one end, possibly a read error. The gene calls are TRBV2 and TRBJ2-7; TRBD1 matches at 10 bases. This CDR3 comprises 13 residues. Germline CDR1 is SNHLY and CDR2 is FYNNEI. The CDR3 sequence: CASSAGQGPTTHF. The CDR3 DNA follows: TGTGCCAGCAGTGCGGGACAGGGGCCCACGACGCACTTC.

This chain joins TRBV19 and TRBJ1-1; D uncertain. Trimming shortened V by 3 bases and J by 0 bases, and 11 bases separated the two germline ends. There are 15 residues in the CDR3. The germline V gene has CDR1 LNHDA and CDR2 SQIVND (reference sequence). The CDR3 protein is CASSILDNLNTEAFF. CDR3 sequence (DNA): TGTGCCAGTAGTATCCTAGACAACCTGAACACTGAAGCTTTCTTT. Variable domain in full (rest from reference TRBV19 and TRBJ1-1): DGGITQSPKYLFRKEGQNVTLSCEQNLNHDAMYWYRQDPGQGLRLIYYSQIVNDFQKGDIAEGYSVSREKKESFPLTVTSAQKNPTAFYLCASSILDNLNTEAFFGQGTRLTVV.

To note about this clone: At one end the junction does not follow the germline gene, possibly because of a read error. V is TRBV7-7 and J is TRBJ2-5; 8 positions match TRBD1. The CDR3 contains 14 residues. Looked up from germline, CDR1 is SSHAT and CDR2 is FNYEAQ (reference sequence). CDR3 DNA: TGTGCTAGCAGCTTGGGACAGGTCGGAGAGACCCAGTACTTC. Amino acids: CASSLGQVGETQYF.

V is TRBV5-4 and J is TRBJ1-2, with 9 bases fitting TRBD1. The V and J ends lost 4 bases and 8 bases, in that order; junction bases with no gene match: 9. The V gene's germline CDR1 is SGHNT and CDR2 YYREEE (reference sequence). This CDR3 has 14 amino acids. The DNA of the CDR3 is TGTGCCAGCAGCCCCGGAGGGACAGGGAACGGCTACACCTTC. Translation gives CASSPGGTGNGYTF.

Comments on this clone: This sample also contains other DNA sequences that code for the same CDR3. The V and J genes are TRBV7-2 and TRBJ2-7; D possibly matches TRBD1 or TRBD2 (5 bases each). Germline V gene sequence: CDR1 SGHTA, CDR2 FQGNSA. The V end was cut by 1 base, the J end by 0 bases, with 7 bases between. The CDR3 consists of 14 residues. CDR3 sequence: CASSLEGSSYEQYF. As DNA, the CDR3 is TGTGCCAGCAGCTTAGAGGGGAGCTCCTACGAGCAGTACTTC. The full variable domain, in which reference TRBV7-2 and TRBJ2-7 provide the parts outside the CDR3, is GAGVSQSPSNKVTEKGKDVELRCDPISGHTALYWYRQSLGQGLEFLIYFQGNSAPDKSGLPSDRFSAERTGGSVSTLTIQRTQQEDSAVYLCASSLEGSSYEQYFGPGTRLTVT.

The chain combines TRBV7-8 with TRBJ1-5; no definite D call. CDR1 is SGHVS and CDR2 is FQNEAQ in the germline V gene. V lost 5 bases, J lost 0 bases, and 17 bases lay in between. The CDR3 is 17 residues long. The CDR3 coding sequence is TGTGCCAGCAGCCCCCGCCTCGCCGGGGATAGCAATCAGCCCCAGCATTTT. The encoded protein is CASSPRLAGDSNQPQHF.